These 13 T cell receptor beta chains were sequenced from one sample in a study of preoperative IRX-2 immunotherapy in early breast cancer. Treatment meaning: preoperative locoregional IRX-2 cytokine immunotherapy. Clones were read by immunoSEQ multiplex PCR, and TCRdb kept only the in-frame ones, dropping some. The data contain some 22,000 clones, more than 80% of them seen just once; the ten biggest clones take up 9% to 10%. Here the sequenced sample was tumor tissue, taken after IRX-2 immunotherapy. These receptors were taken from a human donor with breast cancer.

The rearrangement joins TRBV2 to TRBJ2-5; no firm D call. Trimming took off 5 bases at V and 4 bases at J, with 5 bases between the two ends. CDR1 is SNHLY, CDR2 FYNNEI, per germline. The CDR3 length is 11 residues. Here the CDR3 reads CASSPLETQYF. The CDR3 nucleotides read TGTGCCAGCAGTCCACTAGAGACCCAGTACTTC. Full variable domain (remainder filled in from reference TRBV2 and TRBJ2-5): EPEVTQTPSHQVTQMGQEVILRCVPISNHLYFYWYRQILGQKVEFLVSFYNNEISEKSEIFDDQFSVERPDGSNFTLKIRSTKLEDSAMYFCASSPLETQYFGPGTRLLVL.

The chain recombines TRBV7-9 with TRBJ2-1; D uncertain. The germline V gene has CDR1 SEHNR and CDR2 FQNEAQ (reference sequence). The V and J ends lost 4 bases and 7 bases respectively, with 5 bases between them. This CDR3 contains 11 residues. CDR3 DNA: TGTGCCAGCAGCTACGGGAATGAGCAGTTCTTC. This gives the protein CASSYGNEQFF.

The CDR3 here is CASSFRRSNQPQHF. Written as DNA, the CDR3 is TGTGCCAGCAGTTTTAGGAGAAGCAATCAGCCCCAGCATTTT. The chain couples TRBV2 to TRBJ1-5; D is undetermined. The V end lost 5 bases, the J end lost 1 base, and 9 bases lay between the germline ends. This CDR3 region has 14 residues. The V gene's germline CDR1 is SNHLY and CDR2 FYNNEI.

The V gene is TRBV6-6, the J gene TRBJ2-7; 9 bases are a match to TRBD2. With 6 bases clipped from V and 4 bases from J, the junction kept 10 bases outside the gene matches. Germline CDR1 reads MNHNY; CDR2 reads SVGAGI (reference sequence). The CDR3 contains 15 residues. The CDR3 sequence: CASSHSSGDGYEQYF. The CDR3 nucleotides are TGTGCCAGCAGCCACTCTAGCGGGGATGGGTACGAGCAGTACTTC.

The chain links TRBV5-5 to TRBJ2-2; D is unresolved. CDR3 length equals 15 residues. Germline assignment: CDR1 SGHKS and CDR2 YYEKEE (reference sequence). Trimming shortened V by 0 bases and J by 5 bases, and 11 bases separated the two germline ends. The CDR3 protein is CASSLVDMRTGELFF. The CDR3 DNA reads TGTGCCAGCAGCTTGGTCGACATGCGGACCGGGGAGCTGTTTTTT.

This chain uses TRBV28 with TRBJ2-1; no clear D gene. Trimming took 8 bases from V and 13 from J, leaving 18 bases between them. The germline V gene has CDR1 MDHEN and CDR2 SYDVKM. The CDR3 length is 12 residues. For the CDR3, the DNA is TGTGCCAGCCGCGTGGGGTCGGCTAAACAGTTCTTC. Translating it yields CASRVGSAKQFF.

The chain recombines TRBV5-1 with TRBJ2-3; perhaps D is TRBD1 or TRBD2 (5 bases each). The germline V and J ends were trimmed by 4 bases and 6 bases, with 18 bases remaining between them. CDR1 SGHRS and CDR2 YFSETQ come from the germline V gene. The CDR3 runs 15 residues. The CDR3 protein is CASSPGTHVLDTQYF. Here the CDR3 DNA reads TGCGCCAGCAGCCCAGGGACCCACGTATTGGATACGCAGTATTTT. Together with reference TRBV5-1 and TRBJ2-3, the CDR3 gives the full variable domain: KAGVTQTPRYLIKTRGQQVTLSCSPISGHRSVSWYQQTPGQGLQFLFEYFSETQRNKGNFPGRFSGRQFSNSRSEMNVSTLELGDSALYLCASSPGTHVLDTQYFGPGTRLTVL.

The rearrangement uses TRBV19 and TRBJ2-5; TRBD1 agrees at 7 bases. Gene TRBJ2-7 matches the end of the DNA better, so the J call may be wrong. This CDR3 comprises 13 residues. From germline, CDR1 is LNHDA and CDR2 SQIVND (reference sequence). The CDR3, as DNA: TGTGCCAGTACCCCGACAGGGTGGGGCGAGCAGTACTTC. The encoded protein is CASTPTGWGEQYF.

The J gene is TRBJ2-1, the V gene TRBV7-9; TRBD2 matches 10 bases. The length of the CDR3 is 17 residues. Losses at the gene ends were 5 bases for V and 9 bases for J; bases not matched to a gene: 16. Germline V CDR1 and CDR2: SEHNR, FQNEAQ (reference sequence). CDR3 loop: CASSPRTAGGPQGEQFF. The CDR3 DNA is TGTGCCAGCAGCCCCCGGACAGCGGGGGGGCCTCAAGGTGAGCAGTTCTTC.

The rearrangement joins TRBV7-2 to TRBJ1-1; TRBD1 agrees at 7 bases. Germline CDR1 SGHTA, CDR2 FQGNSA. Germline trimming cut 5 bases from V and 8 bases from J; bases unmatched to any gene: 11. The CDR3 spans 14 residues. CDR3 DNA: TGTGCCAGCAGCATCGATGGACAGGCTGTCGAAGCTTTCTTT. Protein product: CASSIDGQAVEAFF.

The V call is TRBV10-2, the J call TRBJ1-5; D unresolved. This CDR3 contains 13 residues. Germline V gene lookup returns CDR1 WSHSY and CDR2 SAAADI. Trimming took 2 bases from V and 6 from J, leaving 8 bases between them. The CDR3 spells CASSESGSQPQHF. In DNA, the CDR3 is TGCGCCAGCAGTGAGAGTGGTTCTCAGCCCCAGCATTTT.

This CDR3 reads CATSRETGRDEQFF. The CDR3 DNA is TGTGCCACCAGCAGAGAAACAGGGCGGGATGAGCAGTTCTTC. V is TRBV15 and J is TRBJ2-1; D possibly corresponds to TRBD1 (6 bases). The CDR3 contains 14 residues. The V end lost 0 bases, the J end lost 8 bases, and 11 bases lay between the germline ends. The V gene's germline CDR1 is LNHNV and CDR2 YYDKDF (reference sequence).

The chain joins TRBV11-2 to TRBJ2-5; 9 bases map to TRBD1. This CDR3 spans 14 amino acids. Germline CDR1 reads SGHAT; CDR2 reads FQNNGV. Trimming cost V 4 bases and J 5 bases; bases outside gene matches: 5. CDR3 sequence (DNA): TGTGCCAGCAGCTCACAGGGGGCCGGGGAGACCCAGTACTTC. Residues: CASSSQGAGETQYF.